This T cell receptor beta chain was captured by sequencing in a study of T cells in Graves' hyperthyroidism and ophthalmopathy. Among the patients, aged 18 to 65, hyperthyroidism was newly diagnosed and had lasted under 2 months. Criteria for exclusion of patients were uncontrolled infection, other autoimmune disease, pregnancy or lactation. Researchers amplified the TCR beta CDR3 regions from RNA transcripts. Researchers ran a first-round RT-PCR on the TCR CDR3 using the HTBI primer set. TCRdb reanalysed the multiplex PCR reads using MiXCR and keeps one entry per CDR3 protein. Here the sample spans about 400,000 distinct CDR3 sequences, roughly 13% being singletons. In germline, CDR1 is DFQATT, CDR2 SNEGSKA (reference sequence). The CDR3 is made up of 14 amino acids. The V gene lost 5 bases and the J gene lost 5 bases, with 19 bases spanning the gap. This clonotype was seen only a few times.

The chain combines TRBV20-1 with TRBJ2-7; D not certain. Sequenced sample: blood. This TCR came from a woman aged 18-30 years with Graves' hyperthyroidism. In DNA, the CDR3 is TGCAGTGCTTCTTGGACGGCCGATTTTGACGAGCAGTACTTC. Its protein product is CSASWTADFDEQYF.